Listed below are T cell receptor beta chains from one sample, sequenced in a study of blood T cell repertoires in COVID-19. TCRdb keeps only in-frame clones here, not all; method: immunoSEQ multiplex PCR. The sample gives about 150,000 clones, 85% to 90% of which show up once; about 15% is in the top ten. The sample taken for sequencing was peripheral blood. All receptors come from a woman aged 35 to 49 with acute or convalescent COVID-19. The conserved cysteine and the conserved F or W are not part of the CDR3 here.

v_call,j_call,cdr3_aa
TRBV10-1,TRBJ1-6,ASGDTGSPLH
TRBV9,TRBJ1-6,ASSVDPRPYNSPLH
TRBV10-3,TRBJ2-3,AISESGLVLSDTQY
TRBV9,TRBJ2-1,ASSVAGGNPSYNEQF
TRBV19,TRBJ2-7,ASSYGATGPSYEQY
TRBV5-1,TRBJ1-4,ASSLDADSRTFSATNEKLF
TRBV11-2,TRBJ2-2,ASSDKTGAPGTGELF
TRBV6-4,TRBJ2-1,ASSDGTSGGENEQF
TRBV20-1,TRBJ2-7,SASLGGYEQY
TRBV4-1,TRBJ1-6,ASSQPARGQNSPLH
TRBV27,TRBJ2-1,ASSFYANNEQF
TRBV6-6,TRBJ1-5,ASSSRDRFRNQPQH
TRBV6-5,TRBJ2-7,ASSYTYTGSEQY
TRBV29-1,TRBJ1-1,SVVQVNTEAF
TRBV6-5,TRBJ1-1,ASSRQGELNTEAF
TRBV5-1,TRBJ2-7,ASSLNRDLNEQY
TRBV28,TRBJ2-5,ASSLAGNQETQY
TRBV5-1,TRBJ1-2,ASSLVADRGHGYT
TRBV27,TRBJ2-1,ASSFSSGRLTPHNEQF
TRBV24-1,TRBJ1-1,ATRDRIGGETEAF
TRBV7-3,TRBJ2-2,ASSPQRGPYTGELF
TRBV9,TRBJ2-3,ASSSTQIDTQY
TRBV5-1,TRBJ2-3,ASSLIGPRSTDTQY